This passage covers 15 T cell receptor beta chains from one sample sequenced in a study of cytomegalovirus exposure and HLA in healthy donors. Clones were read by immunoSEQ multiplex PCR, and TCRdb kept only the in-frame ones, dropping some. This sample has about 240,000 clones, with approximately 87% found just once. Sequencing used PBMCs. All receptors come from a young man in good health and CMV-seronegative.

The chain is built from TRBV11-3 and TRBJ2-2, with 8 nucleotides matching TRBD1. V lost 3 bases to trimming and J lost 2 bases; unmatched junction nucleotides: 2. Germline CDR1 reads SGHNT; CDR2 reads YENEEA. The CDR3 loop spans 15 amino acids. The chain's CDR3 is CASSFGTGNTGELFF. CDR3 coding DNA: TGTGCCAGCAGCTTCGGGACAGGCAACACCGGGGAGCTGTTTTTT.

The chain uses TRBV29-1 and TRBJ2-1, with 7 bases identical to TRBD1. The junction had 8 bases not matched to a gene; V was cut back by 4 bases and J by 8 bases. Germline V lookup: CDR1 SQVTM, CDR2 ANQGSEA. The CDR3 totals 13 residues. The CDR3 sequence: CSVAGTVMDEQFF. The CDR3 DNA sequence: TGCAGCGTTGCCGGGACAGTGATGGATGAGCAGTTCTTC.

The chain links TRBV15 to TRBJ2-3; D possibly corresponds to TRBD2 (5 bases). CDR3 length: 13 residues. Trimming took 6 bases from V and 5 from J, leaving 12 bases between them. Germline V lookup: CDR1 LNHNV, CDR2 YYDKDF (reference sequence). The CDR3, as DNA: TGTGCCACCAGAGTTAGCGAAAGAGATACGCAGTATTTT. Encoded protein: CATRVSERDTQYF. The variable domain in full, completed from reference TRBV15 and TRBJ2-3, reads DAMVIQNPRYQVTQFGKPVTLSCSQTLNHNVMYWYQQKSSQAPKLLFHYYDKDFNNEADTPDNFQSRRPNTSFCFLDIRSPGLGDTAMYLCATRVSERDTQYFGPGTRLTVL.

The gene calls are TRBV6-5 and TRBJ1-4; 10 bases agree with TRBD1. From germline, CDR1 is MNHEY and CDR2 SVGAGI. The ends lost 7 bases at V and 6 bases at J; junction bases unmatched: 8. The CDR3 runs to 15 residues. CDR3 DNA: TGTGCCAGCACCCGGACAGGGGGAAGCGATGAAAAACTGTTTTTT. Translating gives CASTRTGGSDEKLFF.

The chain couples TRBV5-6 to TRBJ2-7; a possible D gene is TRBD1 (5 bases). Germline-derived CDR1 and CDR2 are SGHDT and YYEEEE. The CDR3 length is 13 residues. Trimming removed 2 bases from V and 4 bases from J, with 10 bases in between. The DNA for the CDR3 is TGTGCCAGCAGCTTAGACAAGGGGTACGAGCAGTACTTC. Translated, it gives CASSLDKGYEQYF.

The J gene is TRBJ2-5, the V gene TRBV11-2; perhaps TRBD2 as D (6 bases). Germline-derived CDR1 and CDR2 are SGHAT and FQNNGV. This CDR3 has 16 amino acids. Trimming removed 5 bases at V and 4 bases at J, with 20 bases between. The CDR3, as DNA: TGTGCCAGCAGCCCTGAATTCTGGGGAGGAGGAGAGACCCAGTACTTC. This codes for CASSPEFWGGGETQYF. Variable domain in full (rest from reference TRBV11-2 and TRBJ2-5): EAGVAQSPRYKIIEKRQSVAFWCNPISGHATLYWYQQILGQGPKLLIQFQNNGVVDDSQLPKDRFSAERLKGVDSTLKIQPAKLEDSAVYLCASSPEFWGGGETQYFGPGTRLLVL.

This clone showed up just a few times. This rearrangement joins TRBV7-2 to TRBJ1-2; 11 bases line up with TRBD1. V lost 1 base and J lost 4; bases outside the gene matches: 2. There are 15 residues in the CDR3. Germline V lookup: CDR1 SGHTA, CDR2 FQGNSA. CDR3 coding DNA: TGTGCCAGCAGCTTAGGGACAGGGGGCTCCTATGGCTACACCTTC. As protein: CASSLGTGGSYGYTF.

The CDR3 here is CASSRRGGETQYF. The CDR3 bases are TGTGCCAGCAGTCGTCGGGGGGGGGAGACCCAGTACTTC. The chain recombines TRBV6-5 with TRBJ2-5, with 8 positions matching TRBD2. Germline CDR1 reads MNHEY; CDR2 reads SVGAGI. V was clipped by 5 bases and J by 5 bases; unmatched bases: 4. The CDR3 runs 13 residues.

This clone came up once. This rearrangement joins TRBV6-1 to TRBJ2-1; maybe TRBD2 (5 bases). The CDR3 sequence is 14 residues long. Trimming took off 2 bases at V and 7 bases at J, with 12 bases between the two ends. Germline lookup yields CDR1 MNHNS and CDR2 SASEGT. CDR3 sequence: CASSERAGANEQFF. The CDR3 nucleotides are TGTGCCAGCAGTGAAAGGGCGGGCGCGAATGAGCAGTTCTTC.

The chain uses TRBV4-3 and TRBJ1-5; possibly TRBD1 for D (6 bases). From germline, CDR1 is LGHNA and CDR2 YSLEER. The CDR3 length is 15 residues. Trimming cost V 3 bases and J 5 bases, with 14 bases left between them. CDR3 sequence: CASSQDTGPYQPQHF. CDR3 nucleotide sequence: TGCGCCAGCAGCCAGGATACAGGGCCCTATCAGCCCCAGCATTTT.

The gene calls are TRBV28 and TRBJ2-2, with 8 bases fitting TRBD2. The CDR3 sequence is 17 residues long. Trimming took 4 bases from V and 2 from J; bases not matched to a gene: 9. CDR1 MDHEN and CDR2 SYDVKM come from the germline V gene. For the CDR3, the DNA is TGTGCCAGCAGTTCCCACCGGGGGGGAAGCAACACCGGGGAGCTGTTTTTT. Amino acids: CASSSHRGGSNTGELFF.

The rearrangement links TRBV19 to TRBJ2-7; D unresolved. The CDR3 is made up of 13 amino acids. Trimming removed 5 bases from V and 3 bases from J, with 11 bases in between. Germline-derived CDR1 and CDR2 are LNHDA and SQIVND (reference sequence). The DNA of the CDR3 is TGTGCCAGTAGTCACACCCTAGACTACGAGCAGTACTTC. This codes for CASSHTLDYEQYF.

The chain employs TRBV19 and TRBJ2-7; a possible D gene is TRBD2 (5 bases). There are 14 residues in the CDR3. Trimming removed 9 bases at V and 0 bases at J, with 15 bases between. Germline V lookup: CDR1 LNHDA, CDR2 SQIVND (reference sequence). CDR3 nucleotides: TGTGCCAGCCAGGACTCCCCGAGCTCCTACGAGCAGTACTTC. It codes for CASQDSPSSYEQYF.

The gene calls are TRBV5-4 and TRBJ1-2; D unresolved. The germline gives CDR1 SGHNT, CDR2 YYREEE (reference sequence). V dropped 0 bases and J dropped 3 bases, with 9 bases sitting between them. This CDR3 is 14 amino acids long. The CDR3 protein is CASSLVGGYYGYTF. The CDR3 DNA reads TGTGCCAGCAGCTTGGTAGGAGGGTACTATGGCTACACCTTC.

The DNA of the CDR3 is TGTGCCAGCAGCTTAAACGGGAACACCGGGGAGCTGTTTTTT. Translating it yields CASSLNGNTGELFF. The rearrangement uses TRBV7-3 and TRBJ2-2; D gene uncertain. Between the trimmed V and J ends, which lost 1 base and 1 base, there was a span of 4 bases. The CDR3 totals 14 residues. Germline CDR1 reads SGHTA; CDR2 reads FQGTGA.